This T cell receptor (beta chain) was captured in a study of blood T cells in healthy people across ages. The germline CDR1 and CDR2 sequences are MNHEY and SVGEGT. The CDR3 loop spans 14 amino acids. V lost 6 bases and J 3 bases, leaving 12 bases between the germline ends. This clonotype was detected a few times. Together with a sample-barcoded 5' primer, a J-beta primer mix was included in a second PCR lasting roughly 7 to 11 cycles. TCRdb called the 5' RACE reads again in MiXCR, with one record for every CDR3 protein. Of just over 800,000 distinct CDR3 sequences in the sample, approximately 67% were seen once.

The sequenced sample consisted of blood. The chain carries TRBV6-2 or TRBV6-3 and TRBJ2-1, with D possibly TRBD1 on 6 matching bases. The TCR originated in a man aged 25-45 years in good health. CDR3 sequence (DNA): TGTGCCAGCAGCCCCGGGACAAACTACAATGAGCAGTTCTTC. Amino acid sequence: CASSPGTNYNEQFF.